Shown below are 32 T cell receptor beta chains from a single sample sequenced in a study of cytomegalovirus exposure and HLA in healthy donors. The PCR ran on 60 Vbeta and 13 Jbeta primers. Repertoires were generated with immunoSEQ multiplex PCR, while TCRdb's copy carries only in-frame clones and drops some. Its clone listing holds 220,000 or so clones. The sample taken for sequencing was PBMCs. The receptors come from a girl aged 2 to 10 in good health and CMV-seropositive.

The J gene is TRBJ2-2, the V gene TRBV2; D ambiguous. Germline lookup yields CDR1 SNHLY and CDR2 FYNNEI. The V and J ends lost 7 bases and 0 bases respectively, with 9 bases between them. The CDR3 runs to 14 residues. The DNA for the CDR3 is TGTGCCAGCAACATAAACGCGAACACCGGGGAGCTGTTTTTT. It translates to CASNINANTGELFF.

This chain joins TRBV7-9 and TRBJ2-1; TRBD1 aligns across 7 bases. The germline V gene encodes CDR1 SEHNR and CDR2 FQNEAQ (reference sequence). The CDR3 contains 13 residues. The V segment lost 5 bases and the J segment 7 bases; nucleotides outside the gene matches: 5. This CDR3 is CASSETGANEQFF. The CDR3 DNA sequence: TGTGCCAGCAGCGAAACAGGGGCGAATGAGCAGTTCTTC.

The V gene is TRBV19, the J gene TRBJ1-5; 11 bases agree with TRBD1. The CDR3 loop spans 20 amino acids. In germline, CDR1 is LNHDA, CDR2 SQIVND (reference sequence). Unmatched junction bases numbered 16, after V lost 5 bases and J lost 1 base. CDR3 protein: CASSPKRTGGGWESNQPQHF. Written as DNA, the CDR3 is TGTGCCAGTAGTCCAAAAAGGACAGGGGGCGGTTGGGAGAGCAATCAGCCCCAGCATTTT.

This rearrangement joins TRBV6-1 to TRBJ2-5; TRBD1 matches at 8 bases. The DNA end favors TRBJ2-7, so the J call may be wrong. Germline CDR1 reads MNHNS; CDR2 reads SASEGT. There are 15 residues in the CDR3. The CDR3 protein is CASSHTAGTGYEQYF. CDR3 in DNA: TGTGCCAGCAGTCACACCGCCGGGACAGGCTACGAGCAGTACTTC.

The chain has TRBV9 and TRBJ2-2; tentative D call: TRBD1 (5 bases). V dropped 0 bases and J dropped 9 bases, with 9 bases sitting between them. There are 13 residues in the CDR3. Germline V gene lookup returns CDR1 SGDLS and CDR2 YYNGEE. The CDR3 DNA reads as TGTGCCAGCAGCGTAGCCCCGGACAGGGAGCTGTTTTTT. This translates into CASSVAPDRELFF.

V gene TRBV5-1 combines with J gene TRBJ2-7, with TRBD2 matching 9 bases. Per germline, CDR1 SGHRS and CDR2 YFSETQ. This CDR3 spans 16 amino acids. Trimming cost V 0 bases and J 5 bases; bases outside gene matches: 9. The CDR3 DNA reads as TGCGCCAGCAGCTTGGCCTGGATAGCGGGAGCCAACGAGCAGTACTTC. This encodes CASSLAWIAGANEQYF.

J is TRBJ1-5 and V is TRBV27, with TRBD1 matching over 7 bases. Germline CDR1 is MNHEY and CDR2 is SMNVEV (reference sequence). The CDR3 is 17 residues long. The trim removed 5 bases at V and 0 bases at J, leaving 10 bases unmatched. CDR3 sequence: CASSPHGTEYSNQPQHF. CDR3 nucleotide sequence: TGTGCCAGCAGTCCTCACGGGACAGAATATAGCAATCAGCCCCAGCATTTT.

The chain recombines TRBV5-4 with TRBJ2-3; a weak D match, TRBD2 (5 bases). This CDR3 region has 14 residues. Germline V gene lookup returns CDR1 SGHNT and CDR2 YYREEE (reference sequence). The V end lost 4 bases, the J end lost 0 bases, and 9 bases lay between the germline ends. The CDR3 sequence is CASSSGGSTDTQYF. The CDR3 DNA reads TGTGCCAGCAGCAGCGGCGGGAGCACAGATACGCAGTATTTT.

The rearrangement links TRBV5-1 to TRBJ2-1, with D possibly being TRBD2 (8 bases). V lost 6 bases and J lost 4, with 17 bases in between. The CDR3 has 15 residues. Looked up from germline, CDR1 is SGHRS and CDR2 is YFSETQ. CDR3 DNA sequence: TGCGCCAGCACCACTATAGCGGGACAGTACAATGAGCAGTTCTTC. This gives the protein CASTTIAGQYNEQFF.

This rearrangement joins TRBV10-2 to TRBJ2-7; 7 bases map to TRBD2. Germline CDR1 is WSHSY and CDR2 is SAAADI. This CDR3 spans 13 amino acids. Trimming cost V 6 bases and J 2 bases; bases outside gene matches: 4. The CDR3 loop reads CASSIGTTYEQYF. The CDR3 DNA is TGCGCCAGCAGCATCGGGACTACCTACGAGCAGTACTTC.

This sequence joins TRBV4-2 and TRBJ2-1, with D perhaps matching TRBD1 (5 bases). V was shortened by 0 bases and J by 5 bases, with 14 bases between the two germline ends. The germline gives CDR1 LGHNA, CDR2 YNFKEQ. The CDR3 consists of 16 residues. CDR3 nucleotide sequence: TGTGCCAGCAGCCAAGACGCCAGACAGACCAACAATGAGCAGTTCTTC. Its protein product is CASSQDARQTNNEQFF.

The V and J genes are TRBV5-1 and TRBJ2-5; 10 nucleotides line up with TRBD2. Trimming at V came to 3 bases and at J to 2 bases, leaving 7 bases not matched to a gene. The CDR3 is 16 residues long. Germline V lookup: CDR1 SGHRS, CDR2 YFSETQ. The CDR3, as DNA: TGCGCCAGCAGCTCAGGACTAGCGGTGCCACAAGAGACCCAGTACTTC. It codes for CASSSGLAVPQETQYF.

On this clone: A read error is likely, as this CDR3 ends without the conserved phenylalanine or tryptophan. The CDR3 loop reads CASSLLLGIGRADTQYS. The CDR3 DNA reads as TGTGCCAGCAGTTTACTTTTAGGCATAGGGAGGGCAGATACGCAGTATTCT. The chain couples TRBV27 to TRBJ2-3; 7 nucleotides match TRBD2. Germline trimming cut 2 bases from V and 4 bases from J; bases unmatched to any gene: 12. This CDR3 contains 17 residues. The germline CDR1 and CDR2 sequences are MNHEY and SMNVEV (reference sequence).

The V call is TRBV5-1, the J call TRBJ2-3; 16 bases agree with TRBD2. The CDR3 is 19 amino acids. The germline CDR1 and CDR2 sequences are SGHRS and YFSETQ. V lost 2 bases and J lost 4; bases outside the gene matches: 10. The DNA of the CDR3 is TGCGCCAGCAGCTTAGAGGGGACTAGCGGGAGGGCCTTTGCAGATACGCAGTATTTT. Protein sequence: CASSLEGTSGRAFADTQYF.

The chain links TRBV28 to TRBJ1-5; 7 nucleotides match TRBD1. Germline CDR1 and CDR2: MDHEN and SYDVKM. CDR3 length: 18 residues. The trim removed 7 bases at V and 0 bases at J, leaving 15 bases unmatched. CDR3 region: CASIPGKGAKDSNQPQHF. DNA of the CDR3: TGTGCCAGCATACCTGGAAAGGGGGCGAAGGATAGCAATCAGCCCCAGCATTTT.

The rearrangement joins TRBV15 to TRBJ2-7; D might be TRBD1 (6 bases). The germline V gene has CDR1 LNHNV and CDR2 YYDKDF (reference sequence). V was pared by 5 bases and J by 0 bases, with 20 bases between. The CDR3 totals 17 residues. CDR3 in amino acids: CATSSFLQGVDSYEQYF. The CDR3 DNA reads TGTGCCACCAGCTCTTTCTTACAGGGAGTGGACTCCTACGAGCAGTACTTC.

J is TRBJ1-4 and V is TRBV6-6; D not resolved. Per germline, CDR1 MNHNY and CDR2 SVGAGI (reference sequence). Trimming shortened V by 2 bases and J by 4 bases, and 8 bases separated the two germline ends. The CDR3 is 14 residues long. CDR3 bases: TGTGCCAGCAGTTACATCCGGGATAATGAAAAACTGTTTTTT. Amino acid sequence: CASSYIRDNEKLFF.

The chain recombines TRBV5-6 with TRBJ2-5, with 10 bases matching TRBD2. Germline assignment: CDR1 SGHDT and CDR2 YYEEEE. The CDR3 runs to 17 residues. V shed 4 bases, J shed 1 base, and the junction held 10 bases outside the gene matches. In DNA form, the CDR3 reads TGTGCCAGCAGCCATCCTATACTAGCGGGACCCCAAGAGACCCAGTACTTC. Translated, it gives CASSHPILAGPQETQYF.

The chain has TRBV5-4 and TRBJ2-3; D is uncertain. V lost 4 bases and J lost 2, with 14 bases in between. The germline V gene encodes CDR1 SGHNT and CDR2 YYREEE (reference sequence). The CDR3 has 15 residues. The CDR3 protein is CASSPGRRDTDTQYF. For the CDR3, the DNA is TGTGCCAGCAGCCCGGGTCGCCGAGACACAGATACGCAGTATTTT.

The genes are TRBV27 and TRBJ2-2, with D tentatively TRBD1 (6 bases). CDR1 and CDR2 (germline): MNHEY, SMNVEV (reference sequence). The CDR3 contains 14 residues. V was pared by 5 bases and J by 0 bases, with 7 bases between. Written as DNA, the CDR3 is TGTGCCAGCAGTCAGGGGACGAACACCGGGGAGCTGTTTTTT. Protein sequence: CASSQGTNTGELFF.

J is TRBJ1-5 and V is TRBV5-1; weak D call: TRBD1 (6 bases). CDR1 SGHRS and CDR2 YFSETQ come from the germline V gene. The CDR3 runs to 15 residues. V lost 0 bases and J 3 bases, leaving 10 bases between the germline ends. CDR3 sequence (DNA): TGCGCCAGCAGCTTGGAACAGGGTCCCAATCAGCCCCAGCATTTT. Protein sequence: CASSLEQGPNQPQHF.

V is TRBV5-1 and J is TRBJ2-7; TRBD1 matches 9 bases. The CDR3 contains 15 residues. Germline loops: CDR1 SGHRS, CDR2 YFSETQ. Losses at the gene ends were 0 bases for V and 4 bases for J; bases not matched to a gene: 5. The CDR3 DNA follows: TGCGCCAGCAGCTTGGCTGTGGGACAGGGTTACGAGCAGTACTTC. Translated, it gives CASSLAVGQGYEQYF.

The chain joins TRBV7-8 to TRBJ2-1; TRBD1 matches at 11 bases. CDR3 size: 15 residues. The V gene's germline CDR1 is SGHVS and CDR2 FQNEAQ. V trimming: 3 bases; J trimming: 5 bases; junction bases outside the gene matches: 3. CDR3 nucleotides: TGTGCCAGCAGCTTCCGGGACAGGGGGGACAATGAGCAGTTCTTC. This codes for CASSFRDRGDNEQFF.

The rearrangement links TRBV11-2 to TRBJ2-3, with no clear D. Germline CDR1 and CDR2: SGHAT and FQNNGV. V lost 3 bases and J 3 bases, leaving 4 bases between the germline ends. The CDR3 runs 12 residues. CDR3 in amino acids: CASSFQTDTQYF. DNA of the CDR3: TGTGCCAGCAGCTTCCAAACAGATACGCAGTATTTT.

This chain connects TRBV6-5 to TRBJ2-7, with 9 nucleotides matching TRBD2. Germline V gives CDR1 MNHEY, CDR2 SVGAGI. This CDR3 has 14 amino acids. The J segment lost 5 bases and the V segment lost 0 bases, leaving 2 bases of the junction unmatched. The CDR3 reads CASSYSGTSNEQYF. The CDR3 nucleotides read TGTGCCAGCAGTTACTCCGGGACTAGCAACGAGCAGTACTTC.

The chain recombines TRBV6-6 with TRBJ2-7; 10 positions agree with TRBD2. Germline loops: CDR1 MNHNY, CDR2 SVGAGI (reference sequence). The ends lost 5 bases at V and 0 bases at J; junction bases unmatched: 7. This CDR3 contains 16 residues. DNA of the CDR3: TGTGCCAGCAGTCCCGGACTAGCGGACAGCTCCTACGAGCAGTACTTC. Translated, it gives CASSPGLADSSYEQYF.

V gene TRBV5-4 combines with J gene TRBJ2-3, with D possibly matching TRBD1 (6 bases). The CDR3 totals 15 residues. Trimming shortened V by 1 base and J by 2 bases, and 11 bases separated the two germline ends. Germline values: CDR1 SGHNT, CDR2 YYREEE (reference sequence). CDR3 nucleotide sequence: TGTGCCAGCAGCTTGCAACAGGGTAACACAGATACGCAGTATTTT. Protein sequence: CASSLQQGNTDTQYF.

The CDR3 spells CASSEGAGSLAGAYNEQFF. The DNA for the CDR3 is TGTGCCAGCAGTGAAGGCGCGGGGTCGCTAGCGGGAGCATACAATGAGCAGTTCTTC. V and J are TRBV2 and TRBJ2-1; 10 bases line up with TRBD2. Germline trimming cut 1 base from V and 4 bases from J; bases unmatched to any gene: 13. CDR3 size: 19 residues. Germline lookup yields CDR1 SNHLY and CDR2 FYNNEI.

The J gene is TRBJ2-1, the V gene TRBV5-1, with D possibly TRBD1 on 6 matching bases. Germline CDR1 reads SGHRS; CDR2 reads YFSETQ. CDR3 length: 17 amino acids. The V gene lost 4 bases and the J gene lost 6 bases, with 23 bases spanning the gap. Written as DNA, the CDR3 is TGCGCCAGCAGCCCAACTCCCATAAATCCACAGGGCAATGAGCAGTTCTTC. It specifies CASSPTPINPQGNEQFF. The variable domain in full, with the rest retrieved from reference TRBV5-1 and TRBJ2-1, is KAGVTQTPRYLIKTRGQQVTLSCSPISGHRSVSWYQQTPGQGLQFLFEYFSETQRNKGNFPGRFSGRQFSNSRSEMNVSTLELGDSALYLCASSPTPINPQGNEQFFGPGTRLTVL.

This rearrangement joins TRBV18 to TRBJ2-5, with D perhaps matching TRBD1 (5 bases). The ends were cut back, 6 bases at V and 2 bases at J, with 10 bases in the middle. The CDR3 is made up of 13 amino acids. The germline V gene encodes CDR1 KGHSH and CDR2 LQKENI. The CDR3 bases are TGTGCCAGCTCCGCCCGACAGCAAGAGACCCAGTACTTC. Its translation is CASSARQQETQYF. The whole variable domain, filled in from reference TRBV18 and TRBJ2-5, reads NAGVMQNPRHLVRRRGQEARLRCSPMKGHSHVYWYRQLPEEGLKFMVYLQKENIIDESGMPKERFSAEFPKEGPSILRIQQVVRGDSAAYFCASSARQQETQYFGPGTRLLVL.

This chain links TRBV7-9 with TRBJ2-1; 8 bases are a match to TRBD2. Germline loops: CDR1 SEHNR, CDR2 FQNEAQ (reference sequence). The CDR3 consists of 17 residues. V was clipped by 5 bases and J by 6 bases; unmatched bases: 15. The CDR3, as DNA: TGTGCCAGCAGCCCCCGCCGAAGCGGGAGAGATGGCAATGAGCAGTTCTTC. Translated: CASSPRRSGRDGNEQFF.

This chain joins TRBV2 and TRBJ2-1; D is unclear. The CDR3 is 12 residues long. Trimming pared 4 bases from V and 4 bases from J, leaving 5 bases between. Per the germline V gene, CDR1 is SNHLY and CDR2 is FYNNEI. CDR3 DNA sequence: TGTGCCAGCAGTGGAGAGTACAATGAGCAGTTCTTC. Translating it yields CASSGEYNEQFF.